This T cell receptor beta chain was identified in a study of cytomegalovirus exposure and HLA in healthy donors. Germline assignment: CDR1 SGHNT and CDR2 YYREEE (reference sequence). Trimming removed 1 base from V and 7 bases from J; junction bases left unmatched: 9. This CDR3 is built from 16 residues. Method: immunoSEQ multiplex PCR; TCRdb's copy keeps in-frame clones and lacks some. The sample has more than 60,000 clones, around 88% seen once. Sequenced input: PBMCs. The chain has TRBV5-4 and TRBJ2-1; TRBD2 matches 9 bases. The clonotype originates from a woman younger than 35 in good health and CMV-seronegative. CDR3 coding DNA: TGTGCCAGCAGCTTGTGGCCTAGCGGGACGGGGAATGAGCAGTTCTTC. Translated: CASSLWPSGTGNEQFF.